Each of the 21 T cell receptor beta chains below was sequenced from the same sample in a study of blood T cell repertoires in COVID-19. Generated by immunoSEQ multiplex PCR, the TCRdb table keeps only in-frame clones and is missing some. This sample has 90,000 to 140,000 clones; approximately 78% occur once, and the top ten carry 15%. Sequenced material: peripheral blood. Receptors originate from a woman older than 75 with acute or convalescent COVID-19.

The chain couples TRBV4-1 to TRBJ2-1, with 8 bases fitting TRBD1. Germline assignment: CDR1 MGHRA and CDR2 YSYEKL. J was trimmed by 8 bases and V by 2 bases; bases with no gene match: 8. This CDR3 comprises 15 residues. CDR3 sequence reads: CASSQQLGQGYEQFF. DNA of the CDR3: TGCGCCAGCAGCCAACAACTAGGACAGGGTTATGAGCAGTTCTTC.

The chain has TRBV2 and TRBJ2-1; 8 positions agree with TRBD2. The CDR3 is 14 amino acids. Germline trimming cut 5 bases from V and 10 bases from J; bases unmatched to any gene: 10. Germline CDR1 SNHLY, CDR2 FYNNEI. In DNA form, the CDR3 reads TGTGCCAGCAGTTTAGCGGGAACGGGGTTGGAGCAGTTCTTC. Amino acids: CASSLAGTGLEQFF.

V and J are TRBV28 and TRBJ1-1; D is unclear. The V end lost 6 bases, the J end lost 7 bases, and 15 bases lay between the germline ends. The CDR3 is 13 amino acids. Looked up from germline, CDR1 is MDHEN and CDR2 is SYDVKM. The CDR3 DNA reads as TGTGCCAGCAGATCCAAACACGAGGGTGAAGCTTTCTTT. Protein: CASRSKHEGEAFF.

The V gene is TRBV24-1, the J gene TRBJ2-2, with a tentative D call TRBD2 (5 bases). The CDR3 extends over 13 amino acids. Germline CDR1 is KGHDR and CDR2 is SFDVKD. Trimming pared 9 bases from V and 1 base from J, leaving 8 bases between. The CDR3 nucleotides are TGTGCCACCTCCCGGGAGAACACCGGGGAGCTGTTTTTT. Its protein product is CATSRENTGELFF.

The J gene is TRBJ2-1, the V gene TRBV12-3 or TRBV12-4; D may be TRBD2 (5 bases). The CDR3 is made up of 11 amino acids. Trimming shortened V by 2 bases and J by 13 bases, and 9 bases separated the two germline ends. DNA for the CDR3: TGTGCCAGCAGTTTATTGGGAGACCAGTTCTTC. Its translation is CASSLLGDQFF.

V and J are TRBV20-1 and TRBJ1-5; no clear D gene. V dropped 3 bases and J dropped 2 bases, with 14 bases sitting between them. This CDR3 is built from 15 residues. CDR1 is DFQATT and CDR2 is SNEGSKA in the germline V gene (reference sequence). For the CDR3, the DNA is TGCAGTGCTAGTACGGACTCAAGGGGCAATCAGCCCCAGCATTTT. Translated, it gives CSASTDSRGNQPQHF.

The chain recombines TRBV7-8 with TRBJ2-3; no clear D gene. V was clipped by 1 base and J by 3 bases, with 5 bases between them. Germline CDR1 reads SGHVS; CDR2 reads FQNEAQ. This CDR3 contains 13 residues. The CDR3 region has the DNA TGTGCCAGCAGCTTAGACAGAACAGATACGCAGTATTTT. Amino acids: CASSLDRTDTQYF.

The chain recombines TRBV5-1 with TRBJ2-1; 9 bases match TRBD2. Germline loops: CDR1 SGHRS, CDR2 YFSETQ. Trimming removed 4 bases from V and 8 bases from J; junction bases left unmatched: 10. This CDR3 comprises 15 residues. The CDR3 DNA reads TGCGCCAGCAGCCCAGGACTAGCGAGAGGGGATGAGCAGTTCTTC. Its protein is CASSPGLARGDEQFF.

V is TRBV10-1 and J is TRBJ2-1; 9 nucleotides align to TRBD1. Trimming cost V 0 bases and J 6 bases; bases outside gene matches: 6. The CDR3 has 16 amino acids. CDR1 and CDR2 (germline): WNHNN, SYGVQD (reference sequence). The CDR3 reads CASSESGTGIFNEQFF. CDR3 in DNA: TGCGCCAGCAGTGAGTCCGGGACAGGGATATTCAATGAGCAGTTCTTC.

The chain uses TRBV6-6 and TRBJ2-5, with TRBD1 as a possible D gene (6 bases). The V end lost 4 bases, the J end lost 4 bases, and 19 bases lay between the germline ends. Germline V gene data show CDR1 as MNHNY and CDR2 as SVGAGI (reference sequence). CDR3 length: 16 residues. The CDR3 sequence is CASSSLGQGLRETQYF. The CDR3 DNA reads as TGTGCCAGCAGTTCCTTGGGGCAGGGGTTGAGAGAGACCCAGTACTTC.

The chain recombines TRBV2 with TRBJ2-1; TRBD2 matches 14 bases. V was clipped by 5 bases and J by 7 bases; unmatched bases: 4. Germline values: CDR1 SNHLY, CDR2 FYNNEI. The CDR3 runs to 15 residues. CDR3 protein: CASSSGTSGSNEQFF. DNA for the CDR3: TGTGCCAGCAGTTCCGGGACTAGCGGGAGTAATGAGCAGTTCTTC.

The chain recombines TRBV30 with TRBJ2-5; the match to TRBD2 covers 9 bases. CDR1 and CDR2 from the germline V gene are GTSNPN and SVGIG (reference sequence). V was pared by 8 bases and J by 4 bases, with 17 bases of the junction left unmatched. The CDR3 has 16 amino acids. CDR3 sequence reads: CAGIEALAGVGETQYF. CDR3 DNA: TGTGCCGGTATCGAGGCCTTAGCGGGAGTGGGAGAGACCCAGTACTTC.

This chain joins TRBV6-5 and TRBJ1-5; TRBD1 is a possible D gene (5 bases). The CDR3 totals 13 residues. Germline CDR1 reads MNHEY; CDR2 reads SVGAGI. V lost 10 bases and J 3 bases, leaving 13 bases between the germline ends. CDR3 sequence (DNA): TGTGCCACCGAGACAGCTTCCAATCAGCCCCAGCATTTT. Translating it yields CATETASNQPQHF.

This clone occurred a few times. The V and J genes are TRBV5-1 and TRBJ2-1; TRBD2 matches at 12 bases. This CDR3 spans 14 amino acids. V shed 4 bases and J 13 bases; nucleotides not matched to a gene: 9. Germline V lookup: CDR1 SGHRS, CDR2 YFSETQ. The CDR3 DNA reads TGCGCCAGCAGCGAGGGACTAGCGGGCGGGACACAGTTCTTC. It codes for CASSEGLAGGTQFF.

The rearrangement joins TRBV2 to TRBJ2-1; the D gene is possibly TRBD1 (6 bases). Trimming removed 8 bases from V and 4 bases from J, with 15 bases in between. The germline gives CDR1 SNHLY, CDR2 FYNNEI. The CDR3 runs to 14 residues. CDR3 bases: TGTGCCAGCTACCACAGGGAGAGTTACAATGAGCAGTTCTTC. Translated, it gives CASYHRESYNEQFF.

V is TRBV10-3 and J is TRBJ2-7, with D possibly matching TRBD1 (6 bases). Trimming pared 6 bases from V and 1 base from J, leaving 16 bases between. The CDR3 extends over 15 amino acids. Looked up from germline, CDR1 is ENHRY and CDR2 is SYGVKD. CDR3 protein: CAISPWGRGSYEQYF. The CDR3, as DNA: TGTGCCATCAGCCCTTGGGGTAGGGGGTCCTACGAGCAGTACTTC.

The CDR3 sequence is CASSVGQGSYEQYF. The CDR3 DNA reads as TGTGCCAGCAGTGTGGGACAGGGTAGCTACGAGCAGTACTTC. This chain joins TRBV2 and TRBJ2-7; 9 bases map to TRBD1. V dropped 4 bases and J dropped 3; count of bases not matched to a gene: 4. The CDR3 contains 14 residues. The germline V gene encodes CDR1 SNHLY and CDR2 FYNNEI.

This clone showed up just once. The gene calls are TRBV7-8 and TRBJ2-6; 10 bases agree with TRBD1. With V trimmed by 5 bases and J by 0 bases, 7 bases remained unmatched. Per germline, CDR1 SGHVS and CDR2 FQNEAQ. The CDR3 sequence is 18 residues long. CDR3 residues: CASSPGQGKISGANVLTF. The CDR3 DNA reads as TGTGCCAGCAGCCCGGGACAGGGGAAAATCTCTGGGGCCAACGTCCTGACTTTC.

The chain recombines TRBV19 with TRBJ2-3, with 10 bases identical to TRBD2. The V gene end was trimmed by 1 base and the J gene end by 6 bases; junction bases not matched to a gene: 4. The CDR3 runs to 15 residues. CDR1 LNHDA and CDR2 SQIVND come from the germline V gene (reference sequence). CDR3 protein: CASSIAGTSEDTQYF. In DNA form, the CDR3 reads TGTGCCAGTAGTATAGCAGGGACTAGCGAGGATACGCAGTATTTT.

V is TRBV11-3 and J is TRBJ1-6; D is ambiguous. CDR1 and CDR2 from the germline V gene are SGHNT and YENEEA. CDR3 size: 17 residues. The ends were cut back, 1 base at V and 0 bases at J, with 10 bases in the middle. CDR3 nucleotides: TGTGCCAGCAGCTTAGTGGCGGGCAGCTCCTATAATTCACCCCTCCACTTT. It encodes CASSLVAGSSYNSPLHF.

For the CDR3, the DNA is TGCGCCAGCAGCTTGGAGCCAGGGTGGAACACCGGGGAGCTGTTTTTT. This gives the protein CASSLEPGWNTGELFF. This rearrangement joins TRBV5-1 to TRBJ2-2, with a tentative D call TRBD1 (5 bases). V gave up 0 bases and J gave up 1 base, with 10 bases separating them. Germline CDR1 SGHRS, CDR2 YFSETQ. CDR3 size: 16 residues. The full variable domain, with the rest looked up from reference TRBV5-1 and TRBJ2-2, is KAGVTQTPRYLIKTRGQQVTLSCSPISGHRSVSWYQQTPGQGLQFLFEYFSETQRNKGNFPGRFSGRQFSNSRSEMNVSTLELGDSALYLCASSLEPGWNTGELFFGEGSRLTVL.